These 9 T cell receptor beta chains came from one sample sequenced in a study of blood T cell repertoires in COVID-19. Some clones are missing from TCRdb's copy, which holds only in-frame ones; the method was immunoSEQ multiplex PCR. The sample yields roughly 230,000 clones, almost 85% seen once. The sample taken for sequencing was peripheral blood. The source is a man aged 50 or older with COVID-19, enrolled during active disease.

The J gene is TRBJ2-7, the V gene TRBV10-2; D is unresolved. This CDR3 is 12 amino acids long. Deletions cut 1 base from V and 6 bases from J, with 7 bases between. Germline CDR1 reads WSHSY; CDR2 reads SAAADI. The CDR3 loop is CASSEYSIEQYF. CDR3 bases: TGCGCCAGCAGTGAGTACAGTATCGAGCAGTACTTC.

The V gene is TRBV29-1, the J gene TRBJ1-4, with TRBD1 matching over 7 bases. Germline V gene lookup returns CDR1 SQVTM and CDR2 ANQGSEA. After removal of 7 bases from V and 4 bases from J, the junction contained 6 bases not matched to a gene. The CDR3 totals 13 residues. The chain's CDR3 is CSAGDSFNEKLFF. The CDR3 coding sequence is TGCAGCGCGGGGGACAGCTTTAATGAAAAACTGTTTTTT.

V is TRBV7-8 and J is TRBJ2-5, with TRBD2 identical over 8 bases. J was trimmed by 1 base and V by 1 base; bases with no gene match: 5. The CDR3 sequence is 16 residues long. Germline V lookup: CDR1 SGHVS, CDR2 FQNEAQ. CDR3 in DNA: TGTGCCAGCAGCTTAGTGGGGACTAGGTCCCAAGAGACCCAGTACTTC. Protein sequence: CASSLVGTRSQETQYF.

The CDR3, as DNA: TGTGCCAGCAGTTTAGGTCGGGGGGAGACCCAGTACTTC. Translated: CASSLGRGETQYF. V gene TRBV12-3 or TRBV12-4 combines with J gene TRBJ2-5, with a tentative D call TRBD2 (6 bases). V lost 1 base, J lost 5 bases, and 8 bases lay in between. This CDR3 has 13 amino acids.

V and J are TRBV11-2 and TRBJ2-3, with TRBD2 matching over 12 bases. The CDR3 loop spans 16 amino acids. The germline V gene encodes CDR1 SGHAT and CDR2 FQNNGV. The trim removed 5 bases at V and 1 base at J, leaving 4 bases unmatched. This chain's CDR3 is CASSGRLAGGTDTQYF. CDR3 DNA: TGTGCCAGCAGCGGGAGACTAGCGGGGGGCACAGATACGCAGTATTTT.

The chain couples TRBV12-2 to TRBJ2-2; TRBD1 was called by the table and not checked on the DNA. TRBV12-2 is marked as a pseudogene. The CDR3 runs 13 residues. CDR3 sequence (DNA): TGTGCAAGTCGCGCAGAGAACACCGGGGAGCTGTTTTTT. Translating it yields CASRAENTGELFF.

The chain combines TRBV19 with TRBJ1-5; D perhaps matches TRBD1 (6 bases). Trimming took off 3 bases at V and 6 bases at J, with 9 bases between the two ends. Germline V gene lookup returns CDR1 LNHDA and CDR2 SQIVND (reference sequence). The CDR3 has 13 amino acids. CDR3 residues: CASSIGRGQPQHF. The CDR3, as DNA: TGTGCCAGTAGTATCGGCAGGGGTCAGCCCCAGCATTTT.

The V and J genes are TRBV28 and TRBJ2-7; perhaps TRBD1 as D (5 bases). Germline V lookup: CDR1 MDHEN, CDR2 SYDVKM. V was pared by 5 bases and J by 4 bases, with 12 bases between. The CDR3 is made up of 13 amino acids. The CDR3 DNA sequence: TGTGCCAGCAGTAAACCCAGGGAATACGAGCAGTACTTC. Translated, it gives CASSKPREYEQYF. The full variable domain, rest sourced from reference TRBV28 and TRBJ2-7, is DVKVTQSSRYLVKRTGEKVFLECVQDMDHENMFWYRQDPGLGLRLIYFSYDVKMKEKGDIPEGYSVSREKKERFSLILESASTNQTSMYLCASSKPREYEQYFGPGTRLTVT.

This clone has only a few counts. V gene TRBV9 combines with J gene TRBJ1-6; D is undetermined. Germline lookup yields CDR1 SGDLS and CDR2 YYNGEE. This CDR3 region has 14 residues. V gave up 1 base and J gave up 10 bases, with 12 bases separating them. The CDR3 protein is CASSVQEGGSPLHF. CDR3 sequence (DNA): TGTGCCAGCAGCGTACAGGAGGGCGGCTCACCCCTCCACTTT.